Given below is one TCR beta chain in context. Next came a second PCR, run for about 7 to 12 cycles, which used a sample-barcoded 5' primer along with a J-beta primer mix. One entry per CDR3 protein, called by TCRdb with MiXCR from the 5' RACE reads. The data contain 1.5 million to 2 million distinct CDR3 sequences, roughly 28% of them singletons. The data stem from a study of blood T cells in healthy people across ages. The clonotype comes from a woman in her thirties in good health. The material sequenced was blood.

The CDR3 DNA follows: TGTGCCAGCAGCGCAGGTTGGGGACAGGGAAAGGGGGAGCAGTACTTC. It specifies CASSAGWGQGKGEQYF. This chain links TRBV27 with TRBJ2-5; 9 bases fit TRBD1. There are 16 residues in the CDR3. The trim removed 6 bases at V and 11 bases at J, leaving 19 bases unmatched. Looked up from germline, CDR1 is MNHEY and CDR2 is SMNVEV (reference sequence).